This T cell receptor (beta chain) appears in the sequencing data of a study of cytomegalovirus exposure and HLA in healthy donors. The CDR3 sequence is 17 residues long. Trimming at V came to 1 base and at J to 6 bases, leaving 7 bases not matched to a gene. Germline V gene lookup returns CDR1 SGHVS and CDR2 FQNEAQ. The PCR had 60 Vbeta and 13 Jbeta primers. Libraries were prepared by immunoSEQ multiplex PCR; TCRdb keeps only in-frame clonotypes and omits some of them. Its table lists 40,000 or so clones. Sequenced material: PBMCs. This receptor was obtained from a woman aged 30 to 39 in good health and CMV-seropositive. The chain uses TRBV7-8 and TRBJ2-2; 11 bases are shared with TRBD2. The CDR3: CASSLVGSGGVAGELFF. In nucleotides, the CDR3 is TGTGCCAGCAGCTTAGTTGGTAGCGGGGGGGTTGCCGGGGAGCTGTTTTTT.